Each of the 29 T cell receptor beta chains below was sequenced from the same sample in a study of a mutant IDH1 vaccine in newly diagnosed glioma. The time point was: week 5, during vaccination. A single vaccine dose contained 300 ug of mutant IDH1 20-mer peptide, and topical imiquimod was used with it. The method was immunoSEQ multiplex PCR; TCRdb's version includes in-frame clones alone and lacks a portion of them. The sample has about 42,000 clones; over 75% are singletons. The antigens these receptors bind are not known. The source was PBMCs, collected from a glioma patient whose treatment included an IDH1 peptide vaccine. Source of these receptors: a middle-aged man with glioma.

This chain joins TRBV28 and TRBJ1-2; 12 bases line up with TRBD1. CDR1 is MDHEN, CDR2 SYDVKM, per germline. This CDR3 is 15 amino acids long. The trim removed 3 bases at V and 4 bases at J, leaving 3 bases unmatched. This CDR3 reads CASSLGQGAGYGYTF. The CDR3 nucleotides are TGTGCCAGCAGTTTGGGACAGGGGGCAGGCTATGGCTACACCTTC.

The chain combines TRBV15 with TRBJ1-1, with TRBD1 matching over 7 bases. The CDR3 covers 18 residues. CDR1 and CDR2 from the germline V gene are LNHNV and YYDKDF (reference sequence). V dropped 4 bases and J dropped 1; count of bases not matched to a gene: 15. This chain's CDR3 is CATSTSPTPTGKNTEAFF. CDR3 coding DNA: TGTGCCACCAGCACCTCCCCCACCCCGACAGGGAAGAACACTGAAGCTTTCTTT.

The chain couples TRBV7-8 to TRBJ2-5, with D uncertain. The CDR3 consists of 14 residues. The V end was cut by 1 base, the J end by 7 bases, with 13 bases between. CDR1 is SGHVS, CDR2 FQNEAQ, per germline. The CDR3 loop reads CASSLGTQVGTQYF. CDR3 sequence (DNA): TGTGCCAGCAGCTTAGGTACCCAAGTGGGGACCCAGTACTTC.

The chain links TRBV28 to TRBJ1-5, with TRBD1 matching 7 bases. This CDR3 has 15 amino acids. Trimming at V came to 3 bases and at J to 2 bases, leaving 4 bases not matched to a gene. Germline CDR1 is MDHEN and CDR2 is SYDVKM. The CDR3 protein is CASSLEDRRNQPQHF. The CDR3, as DNA: TGTGCCAGCAGTTTGGAGGACAGGCGCAATCAGCCCCAGCATTTT.

This clone was seen a single time. The chain is built from TRBV9 and TRBJ2-2; no reliable D call. The length of the CDR3 is 16 residues. The germline V and J ends were trimmed by 0 bases and 0 bases, with 9 bases remaining between them. The germline CDR1 and CDR2 sequences are SGDLS and YYNGEE. CDR3 amino acids: CASSVDYKSNTGELFF. The CDR3, as DNA: TGTGCCAGCAGCGTAGATTACAAATCGAACACCGGGGAGCTGTTTTTT.

The chain uses TRBV27 and TRBJ1-4; D unclear. V dropped 4 bases and J dropped 3 bases, with 6 bases sitting between them. CDR3 length equals 13 residues. The V gene's germline CDR1 is MNHEY and CDR2 SMNVEV (reference sequence). CDR3 DNA sequence: TGTGCCAGCAGTTGGAGGGCTAATGAAAAACTGTTTTTT. Residues: CASSWRANEKLFF.

The chain carries TRBV13 and TRBJ2-1; possible D gene TRBD2, 5 bases. This CDR3 contains 16 residues. Germline CDR1 and CDR2: PRHDT and FYEKMQ (reference sequence). With 0 bases removed from V and 0 bases from J, the gap between germline ends came to 9 bases. CDR3 protein: CASSLGATNSYNEQFF. The CDR3 bases are TGTGCCAGCAGCTTAGGGGCGACTAACTCCTACAATGAGCAGTTCTTC.

V gene TRBV9 combines with J gene TRBJ2-1; no clear D. Germline V gives CDR1 SGDLS, CDR2 YYNGEE. The CDR3 consists of 15 residues. The V end was cut by 0 bases, the J end by 6 bases, with 13 bases between. The CDR3 DNA reads as TGTGCCAGCAGCGTAGGGTCATCCGGGTCCAATGAGCAGTTCTTC. The encoded protein is CASSVGSSGSNEQFF.

J is TRBJ2-3 and V is TRBV4-1, with 15 bases matching TRBD2. This CDR3 is built from 15 residues. Germline CDR1 and CDR2: MGHRA and YSYEKL. V lost 3 bases and J lost 6; bases outside the gene matches: 1. The CDR3 nucleotides are TGCGCCAGCAGCCATGGACTAGCGGGAGGGGATACGCAGTATTTT. Protein: CASSHGLAGGDTQYF.

CDR3 loop: CASSPQGGETQYF. The CDR3 DNA reads as TGCGCCAGCAGCCCACAGGGTGGGGAGACCCAGTACTTC. The chain links TRBV4-3 to TRBJ2-5; D is perhaps TRBD1 (6 bases). Per germline, CDR1 LGHNA and CDR2 YSLEER. The V end lost 4 bases, the J end lost 5 bases, and 11 bases lay between the germline ends. This CDR3 spans 13 amino acids.

J is TRBJ2-5 and V is TRBV29-1, with 12 positions matching TRBD1. V trimming: 8 bases; J trimming: 5 bases; junction bases outside the gene matches: 9. This CDR3 contains 14 residues. The germline CDR1 and CDR2 sequences are SQVTM and ANQGSEA. This CDR3 is CSISGTGGFETQYF. DNA for the CDR3: TGCAGCATCTCCGGGACAGGGGGCTTTGAGACCCAGTACTTC.

The chain carries TRBV5-4 and TRBJ1-3, with TRBD1 matching over 10 bases. Germline CDR1 SGHNT, CDR2 YYREEE (reference sequence). The CDR3 is made up of 14 amino acids. Trimming took 4 bases from V and 4 from J; bases not matched to a gene: 2. Here the CDR3 DNA reads TGTGCCAGCAGCGGGACAGGGGTAGGAAACACCATATATTTT. This translates into CASSGTGVGNTIYF.

The chain combines TRBV7-9 with TRBJ2-3, with TRBD2 identical over 11 bases. V shed 1 base, J shed 2 bases, and the junction held 5 bases outside the gene matches. In germline, CDR1 is SEHNR, CDR2 FQNEAQ (reference sequence). This CDR3 is built from 17 residues. CDR3 sequence reads: CASSLVGTSGLTDTQYF. The CDR3 region has the DNA TGTGCCAGCAGCTTAGTGGGGACTAGCGGACTCACAGATACGCAGTATTTT. Using reference TRBV7-9 and TRBJ2-3 for the parts outside the CDR3, the full variable domain is DTGVSQNPRHKITKRGQNVTFRCDPISEHNRLYWYRQTLGQGPEFLTYFQNEAQLEKSRLLSDRFSAERPKGSFSTLEIQRTEQGDSAMYLCASSLVGTSGLTDTQYFGPGTRLTVL.

This sequence joins TRBV9 and TRBJ2-1; 9 nucleotides align to TRBD2. V lost 0 bases, J lost 4 bases, and 2 bases stayed unmatched. Per the germline V gene, CDR1 is SGDLS and CDR2 is YYNGEE. The CDR3 loop spans 15 amino acids. The CDR3 loop is CASSVGAGGYNEQFF. CDR3 nucleotide sequence: TGTGCCAGCAGCGTAGGGGCGGGAGGGTACAATGAGCAGTTCTTC. Full variable domain (outside the CDR3, taken from reference TRBV9 and TRBJ2-1): DSGVTQTPKHLITATGQRVTLRCSPRSGDLSVYWYQQSLDQGLQFLIQYYNGEERAKGNILERFSAQQFPDLHSELNLSSLELGDSALYFCASSVGAGGYNEQFFGPGTRLTVL.

This chain connects TRBV6-1 to TRBJ2-5, with D maybe TRBD1 (6 bases). CDR1 is MNHNS and CDR2 is SASEGT in the germline V gene. The V gene lost 8 bases and the J gene lost 7 bases, with 17 bases spanning the gap. The CDR3 covers 13 residues. CDR3 loop: CASVDSLQGTQYF. The CDR3 DNA follows: TGTGCCAGCGTGGACAGTCTCCAGGGGACCCAGTACTTC.

This clone was detected only a few times. The chain recombines TRBV2 with TRBJ1-1; D ambiguous. Trimming pared 5 bases from V and 1 base from J, leaving 8 bases between. This CDR3 has 13 amino acids. Germline values: CDR1 SNHLY, CDR2 FYNNEI. This CDR3 is CASSTGRNTEAFF. DNA of the CDR3: TGTGCCAGCAGTACGGGCAGGAACACTGAAGCTTTCTTT.

The V gene is TRBV5-4, the J gene TRBJ2-1; D remains unclear. Germline V gene data show CDR1 as SGHNT and CDR2 as YYREEE (reference sequence). CDR3 length: 13 amino acids. V lost 4 bases to trimming and J lost 5 bases, with 10 bases between them. CDR3 DNA: TGTGCCAGCAGCCCCCCCATTAACAATGAGCAGTTCTTC. The encoded protein is CASSPPINNEQFF.

The count of this clone is one. The chain couples TRBV9 to TRBJ2-1; TRBD2 agrees at 8 bases. With 0 bases clipped from V and 10 bases from J, the junction kept 9 bases outside the gene matches. From germline, CDR1 is SGDLS and CDR2 YYNGEE. The CDR3 runs 15 residues. The CDR3 DNA follows: TGTGCCAGCAGCGTAGTCTTAGCGGGAAACGGGGAGCAGTTCTTC. Residues: CASSVVLAGNGEQFF.

Only one count was recorded for this clone. The chain links TRBV18 to TRBJ1-5, with 8 bases lining up with TRBD1. This CDR3 has 14 amino acids. Per the germline V gene, CDR1 is KGHSH and CDR2 is LQKENI. The V gene end was trimmed by 6 bases and the J gene end by 9 bases; junction bases not matched to a gene: 10. Here the CDR3 reads CASSSQGGSGPQHF. CDR3 coding DNA: TGTGCCAGCTCGTCACAGGGGGGATCGGGGCCCCAGCATTTT. The variable domain in full, with the rest retrieved from reference TRBV18 and TRBJ1-5, is NAGVMQNPRHLVRRRGQEARLRCSPMKGHSHVYWYRQLPEEGLKFMVYLQKENIIDESGMPKERFSAEFPKEGPSILRIQQVVRGDSAAYFCASSSQGGSGPQHFGDGTRLSIL.

This chain links TRBV27 with TRBJ2-5, with D possibly TRBD1 on 6 matching bases. With 4 bases removed from V and 0 bases from J, the gap between germline ends came to 6 bases. CDR3 length: 13 residues. Germline loops: CDR1 MNHEY, CDR2 SMNVEV (reference sequence). The CDR3 DNA reads as TGTGCCAGCAGTTCAGGGGACCAAGAGACCCAGTACTTC. Encoded protein: CASSSGDQETQYF.

The chain has TRBV6-6 and TRBJ1-2, with D tentatively TRBD1 (6 bases). This CDR3 spans 13 amino acids. The V end lost 6 bases, the J end lost 2 bases, and 10 bases lay between the germline ends. The germline V gene has CDR1 MNHNY and CDR2 SVGAGI (reference sequence). Here the CDR3 reads CASSNQGNYGYTF. CDR3 DNA sequence: TGTGCCAGCAGCAACCAGGGGAACTATGGCTACACCTTC.

The rearrangement links TRBV7-6 to TRBJ2-6; D is perhaps TRBD1 (5 bases). Per the germline V gene, CDR1 is SGHVS and CDR2 is FNYEAQ. This CDR3 is 17 amino acids long. The V and J ends lost 2 bases and 4 bases respectively, with 15 bases between them. The CDR3 DNA sequence: TGTGCCAGCAGCTTATGGGGCCACACCCCCGGGGCCAACGTCCTGACTTTC. As protein: CASSLWGHTPGANVLTF.

The chain has TRBV19 and TRBJ2-1, with D unclear. V was cut by 0 bases and J by 0 bases, with 3 bases left in between. CDR3 length: 14 amino acids. Germline V lookup: CDR1 LNHDA, CDR2 SQIVND (reference sequence). The CDR3 nucleotides are TGTGCCAGTAGTATAGAGAGCTCCTACAATGAGCAGTTCTTC. It encodes CASSIESSYNEQFF.

The gene calls are TRBV5-5 and TRBJ2-5; no firm D call. Trimming left V 2 bases short and J 1 base short, with 9 bases between. CDR1 is SGHKS, CDR2 YYEKEE, per germline (reference sequence). CDR3 length: 14 residues. CDR3 region: CASSLGWSQETQYF. CDR3 sequence (DNA): TGTGCCAGCAGCTTAGGTTGGTCCCAAGAGACCCAGTACTTC.

The table lists this clone with a few counts. The chain has TRBV19 and TRBJ1-1; TRBD1 agrees at 9 bases. This CDR3 has 14 residues. Germline V lookup: CDR1 LNHDA, CDR2 SQIVND (reference sequence). V shed 7 bases, J shed 4 bases, and the junction held 7 bases outside the gene matches. CDR3 nucleotide sequence: TGTGCCAGTATCCCGGGACAGGGCGTCACTGAAGCTTTCTTT. It yields the protein CASIPGQGVTEAFF. Full variable domain (outside the CDR3, taken from reference TRBV19 and TRBJ1-1): DGGITQSPKYLFRKEGQNVTLSCEQNLNHDAMYWYRQDPGQGLRLIYYSQIVNDFQKGDIAEGYSVSREKKESFPLTVTSAQKNPTAFYLCASIPGQGVTEAFFGQGTRLTVV.

The chain has TRBV9 and TRBJ2-5; possible D gene TRBD1, 5 bases. Germline loops: CDR1 SGDLS, CDR2 YYNGEE. Trimming took 3 bases from V and 9 from J, leaving 15 bases between them. CDR3 size: 13 residues. The CDR3 DNA follows: TGTGCCAGCAGCGGACACAGGTTTGGGGCCCAGTACTTC. Encoded protein: CASSGHRFGAQYF.

The chain is built from TRBV7-3 and TRBJ2-6; no clear D. The germline CDR1 and CDR2 sequences are SGHTA and FQGTGA. This CDR3 region has 15 residues. V lost 4 bases, J lost 0 bases, and 7 bases lay in between. The CDR3 region is CASSSSVSGANVLTF. For the CDR3, the DNA is TGTGCCAGCAGCTCATCGGTCTCTGGGGCCAACGTCCTGACTTTC.

This chain connects TRBV9 to TRBJ2-7; D uncertain. Per germline, CDR1 SGDLS and CDR2 YYNGEE. The V end lost 0 bases, the J end lost 2 bases, and 6 bases lay between the germline ends. The CDR3 contains 13 residues. The DNA for the CDR3 is TGTGCCAGCAGCGTAGGGGCCACCTACGAGCAGTACTTC. Amino acids: CASSVGATYEQYF.

J is TRBJ2-5 and V is TRBV5-1; a weak D match, TRBD1 (6 bases). Germline CDR1 and CDR2: SGHRS and YFSETQ. CDR3 size: 14 residues. V gave up 1 base and J gave up 3 bases, with 10 bases separating them. The CDR3 sequence: CASSLMGAEETQYF. The CDR3 DNA follows: TGCGCCAGCAGCTTGATGGGGGCCGAAGAGACCCAGTACTTC.